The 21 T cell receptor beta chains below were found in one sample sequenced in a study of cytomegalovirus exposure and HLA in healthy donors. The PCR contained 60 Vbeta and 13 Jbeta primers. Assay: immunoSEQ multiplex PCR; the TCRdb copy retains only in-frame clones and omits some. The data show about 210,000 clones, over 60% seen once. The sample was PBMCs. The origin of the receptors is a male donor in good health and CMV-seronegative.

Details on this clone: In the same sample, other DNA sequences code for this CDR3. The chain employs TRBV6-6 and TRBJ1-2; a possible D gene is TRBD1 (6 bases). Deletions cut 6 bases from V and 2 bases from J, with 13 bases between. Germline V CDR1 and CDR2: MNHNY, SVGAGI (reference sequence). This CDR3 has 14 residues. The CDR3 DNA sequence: TGTGCCAGCAGCGATTCGAGGGGGAACTATGGCTACACCTTC. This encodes CASSDSRGNYGYTF.

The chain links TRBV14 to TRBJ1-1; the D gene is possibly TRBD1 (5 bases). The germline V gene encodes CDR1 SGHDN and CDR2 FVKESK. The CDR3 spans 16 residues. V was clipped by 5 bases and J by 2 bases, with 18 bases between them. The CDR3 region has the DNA TGTGCCAGCAGCTCCAGAGCTGGGGCTACCAACACTGAAGCTTTCTTT. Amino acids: CASSSRAGATNTEAFF. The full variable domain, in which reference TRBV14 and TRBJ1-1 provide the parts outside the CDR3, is EAGVTQFPSHSVIEKGQTVTLRCDPISGHDNLYWYRRVMGKEIKFLLHFVKESKQDESGMPNNRFLAERTGGTYSTLKVQPAELEDSGVYFCASSSRAGATNTEAFFGQGTRLTVV.

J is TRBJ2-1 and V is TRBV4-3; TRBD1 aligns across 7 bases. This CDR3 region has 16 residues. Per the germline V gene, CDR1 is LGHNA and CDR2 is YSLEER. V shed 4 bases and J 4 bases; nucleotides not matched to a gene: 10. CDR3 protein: CASSRDGTEKYNEQFF. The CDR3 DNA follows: TGCGCCAGCAGCCGAGACGGGACAGAGAAGTACAATGAGCAGTTCTTC.

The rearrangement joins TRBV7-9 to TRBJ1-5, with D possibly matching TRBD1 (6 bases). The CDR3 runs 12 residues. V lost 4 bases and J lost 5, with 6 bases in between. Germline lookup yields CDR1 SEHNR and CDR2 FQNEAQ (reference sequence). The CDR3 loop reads CASSWTDQPQHF. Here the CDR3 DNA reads TGTGCCAGCAGCTGGACAGATCAGCCCCAGCATTTT.

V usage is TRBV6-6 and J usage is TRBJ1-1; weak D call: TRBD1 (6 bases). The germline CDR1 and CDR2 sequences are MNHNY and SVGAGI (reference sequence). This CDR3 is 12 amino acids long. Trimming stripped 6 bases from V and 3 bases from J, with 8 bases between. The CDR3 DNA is TGTGCCAGCAGCCGGACAGACACTGAAGCTTTCTTT. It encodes CASSRTDTEAFF.

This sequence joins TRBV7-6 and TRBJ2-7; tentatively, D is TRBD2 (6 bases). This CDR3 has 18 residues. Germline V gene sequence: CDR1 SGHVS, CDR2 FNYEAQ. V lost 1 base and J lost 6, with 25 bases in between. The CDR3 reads CASSLGPSGVVGGGEQYF. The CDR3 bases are TGTGCCAGCAGCTTAGGCCCATCAGGCGTAGTGGGGGGAGGCGAGCAGTACTTC.

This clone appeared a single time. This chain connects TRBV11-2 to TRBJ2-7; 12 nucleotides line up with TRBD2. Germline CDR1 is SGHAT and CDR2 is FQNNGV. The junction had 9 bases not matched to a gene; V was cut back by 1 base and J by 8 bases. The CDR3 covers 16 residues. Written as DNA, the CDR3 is TGTGCCAGCAGCTTAGGGCAAGGACTAGCGGGAAACAAGCAGTACTTC. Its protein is CASSLGQGLAGNKQYF.

The CDR3, as DNA: TGCGCCAGCAGCCAAGAACCCCCGGTGCTCCATGAAAAACTGTTTTTT. Translation: CASSQEPPVLHEKLFF. The chain recombines TRBV4-1 with TRBJ1-4; the D is unclear. CDR1 and CDR2 (germline): MGHRA, YSYEKL. V lost 0 bases to trimming and J lost 6 bases, with 14 bases between them. CDR3 length equals 16 residues.

The chain's CDR3 is CASSVGEGSFYEQYF. The DNA of the CDR3 is TGTGCCAGCAGCGTAGGGGAGGGGAGTTTCTACGAGCAGTACTTC. This chain joins TRBV9 and TRBJ2-7; 7 bases are a match to TRBD2. The junction had 6 bases not matched to a gene; V was cut back by 0 bases and J by 3 bases. The CDR3 extends over 15 amino acids. Per germline, CDR1 SGDLS and CDR2 YYNGEE. Filled out from reference TRBV9 and TRBJ2-7, the complete variable domain reads DSGVTQTPKHLITATGQRVTLRCSPRSGDLSVYWYQQSLDQGLQFLIQYYNGEERAKGNILERFSAQQFPDLHSELNLSSLELGDSALYFCASSVGEGSFYEQYFGPGTRLTVT.

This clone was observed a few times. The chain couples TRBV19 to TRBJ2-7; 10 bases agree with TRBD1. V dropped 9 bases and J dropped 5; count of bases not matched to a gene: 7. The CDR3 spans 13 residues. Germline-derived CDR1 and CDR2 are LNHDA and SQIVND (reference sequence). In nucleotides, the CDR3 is TGTGCCAGCGGGACAGGGGTTTGGCACGAGCAGTACTTC. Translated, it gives CASGTGVWHEQYF.

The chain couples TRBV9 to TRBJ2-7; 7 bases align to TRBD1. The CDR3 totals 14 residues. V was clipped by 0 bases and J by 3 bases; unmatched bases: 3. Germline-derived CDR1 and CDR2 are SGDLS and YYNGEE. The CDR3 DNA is TGTGCCAGCAGCGTAGCCGGGACAGACTACGAGCAGTACTTC. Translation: CASSVAGTDYEQYF.

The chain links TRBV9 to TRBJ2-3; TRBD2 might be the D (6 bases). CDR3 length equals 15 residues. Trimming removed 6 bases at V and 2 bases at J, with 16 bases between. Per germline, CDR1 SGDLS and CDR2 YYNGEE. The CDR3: CASKVGGADTDTQYF. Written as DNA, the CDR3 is TGTGCCAGCAAGGTAGGCGGGGCCGACACAGATACGCAGTATTTT.

CDR3 amino acids: CASSTSASYEQYF. CDR3 DNA sequence: TGTGCCAGCAGCACTAGCGCGAGCTACGAGCAGTACTTC. This sequence joins TRBV25-1 and TRBJ2-7; 7 nucleotides match TRBD2. Germline CDR1 and CDR2: MGHDK and SYGVNS. The CDR3 spans 13 residues. V shed 6 bases, J shed 3 bases, and the junction held 5 bases outside the gene matches.

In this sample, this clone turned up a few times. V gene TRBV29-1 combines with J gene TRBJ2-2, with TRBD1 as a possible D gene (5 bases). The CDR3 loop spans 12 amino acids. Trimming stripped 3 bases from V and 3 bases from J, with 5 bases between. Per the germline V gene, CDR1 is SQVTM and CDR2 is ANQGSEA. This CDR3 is CSVDRDTGELFF. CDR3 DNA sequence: TGCAGCGTTGACAGGGACACCGGGGAGCTGTTTTTT.

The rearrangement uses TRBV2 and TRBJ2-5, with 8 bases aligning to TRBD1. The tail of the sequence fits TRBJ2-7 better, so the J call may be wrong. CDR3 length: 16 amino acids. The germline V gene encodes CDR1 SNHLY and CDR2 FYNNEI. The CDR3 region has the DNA TGTGCCAGCAGTACCGAACGGGGACAGGCCACCTACGAGCAGTACTTC. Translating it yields CASSTERGQATYEQYF.

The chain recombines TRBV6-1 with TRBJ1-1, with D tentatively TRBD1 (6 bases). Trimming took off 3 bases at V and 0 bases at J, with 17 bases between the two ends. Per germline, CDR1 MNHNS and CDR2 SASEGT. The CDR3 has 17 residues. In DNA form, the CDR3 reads TGTGCCAGCAGTGAGTATCTTCGGACAGTCTTGAACACTGAAGCTTTCTTT. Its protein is CASSEYLRTVLNTEAFF.

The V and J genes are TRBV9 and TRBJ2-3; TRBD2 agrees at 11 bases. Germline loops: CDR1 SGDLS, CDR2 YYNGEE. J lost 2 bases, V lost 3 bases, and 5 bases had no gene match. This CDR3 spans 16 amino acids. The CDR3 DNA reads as TGTGCCAGCAGCGCGACTAGCGGGACAATCACAGATACGCAGTATTTT. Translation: CASSATSGTITDTQYF.

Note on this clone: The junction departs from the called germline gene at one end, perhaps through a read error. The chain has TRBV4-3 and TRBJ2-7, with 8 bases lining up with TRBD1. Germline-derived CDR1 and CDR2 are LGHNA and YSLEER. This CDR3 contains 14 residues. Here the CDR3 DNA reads TGCGCCAGCAGCCCGGGACAGGTCCCCTATGAGCAGTACTTC. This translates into CASSPGQVPYEQYF.

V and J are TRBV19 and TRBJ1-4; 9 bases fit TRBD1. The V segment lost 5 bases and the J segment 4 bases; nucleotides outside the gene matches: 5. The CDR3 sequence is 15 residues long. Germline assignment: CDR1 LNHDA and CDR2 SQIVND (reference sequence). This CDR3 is CASSLPGQGNEKLFF. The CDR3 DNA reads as TGTGCCAGTAGTCTACCGGGACAGGGTAATGAAAAACTGTTTTTT.

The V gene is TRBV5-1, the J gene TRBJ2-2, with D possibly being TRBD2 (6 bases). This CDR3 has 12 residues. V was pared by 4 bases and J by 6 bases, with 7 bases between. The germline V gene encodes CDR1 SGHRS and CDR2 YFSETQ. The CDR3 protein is CASSGGSGELFF. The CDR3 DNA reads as TGCGCCAGCAGCGGGGGGTCCGGGGAGCTGTTTTTT.

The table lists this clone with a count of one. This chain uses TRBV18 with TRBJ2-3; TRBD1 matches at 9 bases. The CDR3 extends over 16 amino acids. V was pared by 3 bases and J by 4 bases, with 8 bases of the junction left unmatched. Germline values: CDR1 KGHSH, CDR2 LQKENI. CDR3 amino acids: CASSPPGQGKADTQYF. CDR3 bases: TGTGCCAGCTCACCCCCGGGACAGGGAAAAGCAGATACGCAGTATTTT. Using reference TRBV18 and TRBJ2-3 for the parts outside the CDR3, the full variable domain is NAGVMQNPRHLVRRRGQEARLRCSPMKGHSHVYWYRQLPEEGLKFMVYLQKENIIDESGMPKERFSAEFPKEGPSILRIQQVVRGDSAAYFCASSPPGQGKADTQYFGPGTRLTVL.